This T cell receptor beta chain was observed in a study of blood T cell repertoires in COVID-19. About the study: PBMCs, B-cell-depleted T cells, or T cells were the source of the cDNA or gDNA that made up the material.

Clones were read by immunoSEQ multiplex PCR, and TCRdb kept only the in-frame ones, dropping some. Among 44,000 or so clones, 55% to 75% were seen once, and the ten largest hold roughly 6.3%. This clone is classed as medium-sized. CDR3 size: 14 residues. V was trimmed by 4 bases and J by 2 bases, leaving 12 bases between them. Per the germline V gene, CDR1 is SQVTM and CDR2 is ANQGSEA. The clonotype originates from a man older than 75 with acute or convalescent COVID-19. This chain links TRBV29-1 with TRBJ1-3; tentatively, D is TRBD1 (5 bases). Sequenced: peripheral blood. CDR3 DNA: TGCAGCGTTGCCGAGACAGATCCTGGAAACACCATATATTTT. Amino acids: CSVAETDPGNTIYF.